The 9 T cell receptor beta chains given below trace back to one sample, sequenced in a study of STAT5B mutations in CD4+ large granular lymphocyte leukemia. Sequenced by immunoSEQ multiplex PCR; TCRdb stores in-frame clones only, minus some. The sample has fewer than 40,000 clones, around three quarters seen once; the top ten hold about 2.3%. Sequenced input: CD4+ T cells from blood buffy coats. The receptor source for this set is a human donor in good health.

The chain links TRBV29-1 to TRBJ2-7; 11 positions agree with TRBD2. V was clipped by 2 bases and J by 0 bases; unmatched bases: 0. This CDR3 comprises 14 residues. Per the germline V gene, CDR1 is SQVTM and CDR2 is ANQGSEA. CDR3 nucleotides: TGCAGCGTTGAAACTAGCGGGGGCTCCTACGAGCAGTACTTC. Amino acid sequence: CSVETSGGSYEQYF.

The V and J genes are TRBV11-2 and TRBJ2-5; a possible D gene is TRBD2 (5 bases). This CDR3 region has 15 residues. V was clipped by 4 bases and J by 4 bases, with 16 bases between them. Germline CDR1 and CDR2: SGHAT and FQNNGV. The CDR3 here is CASSWTTNPVETQYF. The CDR3 DNA follows: TGTGCCAGCAGCTGGACGACTAACCCCGTAGAGACCCAGTACTTC.

Only a few counts were recorded for this clone. The chain links TRBV6-6 to TRBJ1-2; D is unclear. In germline, CDR1 is MNHNY, CDR2 SVGAGI (reference sequence). The CDR3 loop spans 11 amino acids. The V and J ends lost 5 bases and 8 bases respectively, with 9 bases between them. The CDR3 sequence: CASSEDGGYTF. CDR3 nucleotide sequence: TGTGCCAGCAGTGAGGATGGGGGCTACACCTTC.

The chain combines TRBV5-6 with TRBJ1-2, with no clear D. CDR3 length equals 15 residues. V was pared by 4 bases and J by 5 bases, with 18 bases between. Germline loops: CDR1 SGHDT, CDR2 YYEEEE. DNA of the CDR3: TGTGCCAGCAGCCAACCTCACAGCCTTGTTTATGGCTACACCTTC. Its protein product is CASSQPHSLVYGYTF.

This chain uses TRBV6-6 with TRBJ1-1; D gene uncertain. The germline V gene has CDR1 MNHNY and CDR2 SVGAGI (reference sequence). Trimming pared 1 base from V and 0 bases from J, leaving 9 bases between. The CDR3 contains 15 residues. Here the CDR3 DNA reads TGTGCCAGCAGTTACTTAGGCAGCATGAACACTGAAGCTTTCTTT. This sequence encodes CASSYLGSMNTEAFF.

The V and J genes are TRBV9 and TRBJ2-1, with 12 bases matching TRBD2. The junction had 12 bases not matched to a gene; V was cut back by 3 bases and J by 8 bases. This CDR3 region has 17 residues. Germline-derived CDR1 and CDR2 are SGDLS and YYNGEE. CDR3 amino acids: CASSASTLAGGPHEQFF. The DNA for the CDR3 is TGTGCCAGCAGCGCTTCGACCCTAGCGGGGGGGCCCCATGAGCAGTTCTTC.

This clone was seen once. V usage is TRBV7-6 and J usage is TRBJ2-2, with TRBD2 matching over 9 bases. The V and J ends lost 5 bases and 5 bases, in that order; junction bases with no gene match: 12. The CDR3 has 17 amino acids. The germline gives CDR1 SGHVS, CDR2 FNYEAQ. The CDR3 here is CASSPSVAGGRTGELFF. The DNA of the CDR3 is TGTGCCAGCAGCCCGTCTGTGGCGGGAGGGAGAACCGGGGAGCTGTTTTTT.

The V and J genes are TRBV6-1 and TRBJ1-4; tentatively, D is TRBD1 (6 bases). CDR3 length: 14 amino acids. V lost 2 bases to trimming and J lost 7 bases, with 11 bases between them. Germline V gene sequence: CDR1 MNHNS, CDR2 SASEGT. The CDR3 sequence: CASSEKGGGEKLFF. The CDR3 nucleotides read TGTGCCAGCAGTGAAAAGGGGGGCGGTGAAAAACTGTTTTTT.

The chain has TRBV27 and TRBJ2-4, with 7 bases lining up with TRBD1. Germline V CDR1 and CDR2: MNHEY, SMNVEV (reference sequence). Trimming cost V 5 bases and J 7 bases; bases outside gene matches: 8. The CDR3 loop spans 14 amino acids. The CDR3 DNA follows: TGTGCCAGCAGTCCACGACAGGGTGTCAACATTCAGTACTTC. As protein: CASSPRQGVNIQYF.